This T cell receptor (beta chain) derives from a study of blood T cells in healthy people across ages. The second PCR ran about 6 to 11 cycles with a sample-barcoded 5' primer and J-beta primers. TCRdb used MiXCR to reprocess the 5' RACE reads, holding one entry per CDR3 protein. The sample comprises 1.5 million to 2 million distinct CDR3 sequences, about two fifths of which are singletons, and 20% to 25% rests with the top ten. This CDR3 is 15 amino acids long. Germline V lookup: CDR1 PRHDT, CDR2 FYEKMQ (reference sequence). Trimming stripped 5 bases from V and 1 base from J, with 12 bases between. The chain combines TRBV13 with TRBJ2-1; D may be TRBD2 (5 bases). Material for sequencing was blood. The receptor comes from a human donor in good health. Here the CDR3 DNA reads TGTGCCAGCAGCGCCCACGGGAATTCCTACAATGAGCAGTTCTTC. Its protein is CASSAHGNSYNEQFF.